The next 9 T cell receptor beta chains were all read from a single sample in a study of cytomegalovirus exposure and HLA in healthy donors. Primers: 60 Vbeta forward and 13 Jbeta reverse. The table came from immunoSEQ multiplex PCR; TCRdb's copy has only in-frame clones and leaves some out. The data show 150,000 to 200,000 clones, over 80% seen once. Specimen: PBMCs. The receptors were sampled from a woman younger than 30 in good health and CMV-seronegative.

The V call is TRBV2, the J call TRBJ1-1; D is ambiguous. CDR3 length: 12 amino acids. Germline V lookup: CDR1 SNHLY, CDR2 FYNNEI. Trimming left V 7 bases short and J 4 bases short, with 10 bases between. CDR3 nucleotides: TGTGCCAGCATTGAGTCGGGCACTGAAGCTTTCTTT. Residues: CASIESGTEAFF.

This clone was counted a few times. This chain connects TRBV6-5 to TRBJ2-5, with 9 nucleotides matching TRBD1. V shed 6 bases, J shed 2 bases, and the junction held 4 bases outside the gene matches. This CDR3 is 14 amino acids long. Germline loops: CDR1 MNHEY, CDR2 SVGAGI. CDR3 nucleotide sequence: TGTGCCAGCAGGGGACAGGGACGGCAAGAGACCCAGTACTTC. The encoded protein is CASRGQGRQETQYF.

The rearrangement links TRBV19 to TRBJ2-6; tentative D call: TRBD2 (6 bases). The CDR3 is 20 amino acids. V was pared by 6 bases and J by 0 bases, with 24 bases between. Germline CDR1 LNHDA, CDR2 SQIVND (reference sequence). The CDR3 region is CASSLGLGGAENSGANVLTF. CDR3 coding DNA: TGTGCCAGTAGCCTGGGATTAGGAGGGGCCGAGAACTCTGGGGCCAACGTCCTGACTTTC.

The chain carries TRBV19 and TRBJ2-1; 8 positions agree with TRBD2. The CDR3 runs 15 residues. CDR1 and CDR2 from the germline V gene are LNHDA and SQIVND (reference sequence). V trimming: 7 bases; J trimming: 0 bases; junction bases outside the gene matches: 5. The CDR3 coding sequence is TGTGCCAGTAAGGCGCGGGGGGACTCCTACAATGAGCAGTTCTTC. Its protein is CASKARGDSYNEQFF.

This clone was counted only a few times. This chain links TRBV10-3 with TRBJ2-1, with TRBD1 as a possible D gene (6 bases). The CDR3 sequence is 17 residues long. V was pared by 4 bases and J by 1 base, with 17 bases between. Per germline, CDR1 ENHRY and CDR2 SYGVKD. The CDR3 spells CAISAPGVRGSYNEQFF. In DNA, the CDR3 is TGTGCCATCAGTGCCCCAGGGGTGAGAGGGTCCTACAATGAGCAGTTCTTC.

The chain recombines TRBV6-1 with TRBJ1-2; D unclear. CDR1 and CDR2 (germline): MNHNS, SASEGT. Between the trimmed V and J ends, which lost 1 base and 8 bases, there was a span of 14 bases. The CDR3 loop spans 14 amino acids. The CDR3 protein is CASSEDPGRGGYTF. The CDR3 DNA follows: TGTGCCAGCAGTGAAGATCCTGGCAGAGGAGGCTACACCTTC.

CDR3 DNA sequence: TGCAGCGTTGAAGACGGACAGGGATTCTATGGCTACACCTTC. It translates to CSVEDGQGFYGYTF. The genes are TRBV29-1 and TRBJ1-2; 8 bases are a match to TRBD1. CDR1 and CDR2 (germline): SQVTM, ANQGSEA. The CDR3 spans 14 residues. Unmatched junction bases numbered 4, after V lost 0 bases and J lost 4 bases.

The chain joins TRBV6-1 to TRBJ1-2; 7 positions agree with TRBD1. V lost 5 bases to trimming and J lost 1 base; unmatched junction nucleotides: 4. This CDR3 has 14 residues. Germline CDR1 and CDR2: MNHNS and SASEGT. The CDR3 nucleotides read TGTGCCAGCAGTCGGGACAGAGATAACTATGGCTACACCTTC. This encodes CASSRDRDNYGYTF.

The J gene is TRBJ1-2, the V gene TRBV28; D might be TRBD1 (6 bases). Germline V gene lookup returns CDR1 MDHEN and CDR2 SYDVKM. The ends were cut back, 7 bases at V and 3 bases at J, with 9 bases in the middle. This CDR3 has 12 amino acids. CDR3 protein: CASTGDHYGYTF. The CDR3 DNA is TGTGCCAGCACAGGGGATCACTATGGCTACACCTTC.